The 4 T cell receptor beta chains presented below share a single source sample, sequenced in a study of blood T cells in healthy people across ages. The use of a sample-barcoded 5' primer and a J-beta primer mix characterized a second PCR of about 6 to 12 cycles. TCRdb re-called the 5' RACE reads with MiXCR, one entry per CDR3 protein. The sample records 650,000 to 700,000 distinct CDR3 sequences, about a third being singletons. Sequencing was carried out using blood. Every receptor here comes from an elderly woman in good health.

The table lists this clonotype with a few counts. The chain combines TRBV7-2 with TRBJ1-1; D remains ambiguous. V lost 1 base and J lost 5, with 11 bases in between. The CDR3 runs 14 residues. CDR1 SGHTA and CDR2 FQGNSA come from the germline V gene. The DNA of the CDR3 is TGTGCCAGCAGCTTAGTGACGCTGGGGACTGAAGCTTTCTTT. This gives the protein CASSLVTLGTEAFF.

Concerning this clonotype itself: Mismatch with germline at one junction end may stem from a read error. The chain carries TRBV7-2 and TRBJ2-5, with 10 bases identical to TRBD2. The length of the CDR3 is 16 residues. Germline V CDR1 and CDR2: SGHTA, FQGNSA. The CDR3 loop is CASSLGVLAGSNEQYF. CDR3 sequence (DNA): TGTGCCAGCAGTTTAGGGGTACTAGCGGGGTCAAATGAGCAGTACTTC.

V is TRBV20-1 and J is TRBJ1-2; D gene uncertain. Trimming left V 6 bases short and J 0 bases short, with 8 bases between. The CDR3 extends over 12 amino acids. CDR1 and CDR2 (germline): DFQATT, SNEGSKA (reference sequence). CDR3 sequence reads: CSAATANYGYTF. For the CDR3, the DNA is TGCAGTGCAGCTACAGCTAACTATGGCTACACCTTC.

Ten or more counts support this clonotype. The chain couples TRBV12-3 or TRBV12-4 to TRBJ1-2; D call uncertain. V was shortened by 7 bases and J by 4 bases, with 16 bases between the two germline ends. The CDR3 contains 14 residues. CDR3 in DNA: TGTGCCAGCACCCCTGACCCGCGCGGCTATGGCTACACCTTC. Encoded protein: CASTPDPRGYGYTF.